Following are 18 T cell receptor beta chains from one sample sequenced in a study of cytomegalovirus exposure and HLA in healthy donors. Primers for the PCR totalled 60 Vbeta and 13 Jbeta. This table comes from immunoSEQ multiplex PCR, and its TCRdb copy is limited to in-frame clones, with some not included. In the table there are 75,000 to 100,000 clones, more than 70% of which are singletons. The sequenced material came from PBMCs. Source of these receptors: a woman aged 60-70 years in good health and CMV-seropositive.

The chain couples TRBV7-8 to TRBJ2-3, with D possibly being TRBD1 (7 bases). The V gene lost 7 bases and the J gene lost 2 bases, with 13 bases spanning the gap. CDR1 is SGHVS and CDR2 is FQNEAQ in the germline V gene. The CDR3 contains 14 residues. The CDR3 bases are TGTGCCAGCACCCCAGGGGGGACCACAGATACGCAGTATTTT. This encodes CASTPGGTTDTQYF.

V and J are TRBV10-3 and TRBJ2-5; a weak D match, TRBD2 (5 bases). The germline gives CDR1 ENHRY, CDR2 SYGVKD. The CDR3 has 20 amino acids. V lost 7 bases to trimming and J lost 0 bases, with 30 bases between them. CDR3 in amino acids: CAITASGRGLARRYQETQYF. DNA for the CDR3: TGTGCCATCACGGCCTCCGGTCGGGGTCTGGCTCGCAGGTACCAAGAGACCCAGTACTTC.

Here the CDR3 DNA reads TGTGCCAGCAGCTTAACGAGGGCATCCGGGGGGGAGACCCAGTACTTC. Translating gives CASSLTRASGGETQYF. This chain uses TRBV7-3 with TRBJ2-5; TRBD2 aligns across 7 bases. CDR1 is SGHTA and CDR2 is FQGTGA in the germline V gene. The CDR3 contains 16 residues. V dropped 0 bases and J dropped 5; count of bases not matched to a gene: 9.

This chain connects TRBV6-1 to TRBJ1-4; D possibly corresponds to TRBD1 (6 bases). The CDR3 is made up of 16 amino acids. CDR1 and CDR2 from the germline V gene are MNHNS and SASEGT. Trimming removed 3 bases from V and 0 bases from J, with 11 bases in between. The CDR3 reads CASSDLQGATNEKLFF. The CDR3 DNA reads TGTGCCAGCAGTGATTTACAGGGCGCAACTAATGAAAAACTGTTTTTT.

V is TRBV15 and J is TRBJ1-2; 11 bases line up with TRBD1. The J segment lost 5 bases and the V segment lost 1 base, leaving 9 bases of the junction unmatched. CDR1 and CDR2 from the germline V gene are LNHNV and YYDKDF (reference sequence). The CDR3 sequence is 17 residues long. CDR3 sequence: CATSRAPRTGGGYGYTF. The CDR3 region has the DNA TGTGCCACCAGCAGAGCTCCTAGGACAGGGGGCGGGTATGGCTACACCTTC. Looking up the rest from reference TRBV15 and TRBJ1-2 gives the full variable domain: DAMVIQNPRYQVTQFGKPVTLSCSQTLNHNVMYWYQQKSSQAPKLLFHYYDKDFNNEADTPDNFQSRRPNTSFCFLDIRSPGLGDTAMYLCATSRAPRTGGGYGYTFGSGTRLTVV.

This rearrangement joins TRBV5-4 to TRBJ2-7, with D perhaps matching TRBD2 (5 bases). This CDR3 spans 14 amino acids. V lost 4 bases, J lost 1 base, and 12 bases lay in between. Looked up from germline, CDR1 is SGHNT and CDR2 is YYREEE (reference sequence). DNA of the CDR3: TGTGCCAGCAGCCCTCCGGGGAATTCCTACGAGCAGTACTTC. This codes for CASSPPGNSYEQYF.

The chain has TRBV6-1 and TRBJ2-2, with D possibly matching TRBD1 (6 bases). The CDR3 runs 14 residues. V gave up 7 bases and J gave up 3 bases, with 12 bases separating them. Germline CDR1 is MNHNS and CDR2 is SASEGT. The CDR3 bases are TGTGCCAGCATATACAGGGTCGACACCGGGGAGCTGTTTTTT. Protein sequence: CASIYRVDTGELFF.

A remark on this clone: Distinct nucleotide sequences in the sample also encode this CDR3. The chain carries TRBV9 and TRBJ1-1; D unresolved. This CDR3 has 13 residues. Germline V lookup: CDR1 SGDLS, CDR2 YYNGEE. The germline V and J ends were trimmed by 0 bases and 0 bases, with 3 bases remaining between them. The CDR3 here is CASSVAVNTEAFF. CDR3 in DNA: TGTGCCAGCAGCGTAGCAGTGAACACTGAAGCTTTCTTT.

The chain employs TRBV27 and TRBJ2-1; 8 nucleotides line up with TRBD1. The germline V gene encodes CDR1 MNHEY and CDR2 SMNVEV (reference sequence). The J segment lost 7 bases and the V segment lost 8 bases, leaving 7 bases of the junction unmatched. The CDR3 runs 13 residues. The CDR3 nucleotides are TGTGCCAGCGGACGGACAGGGTTGAATGAGCAGTTCTTC. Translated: CASGRTGLNEQFF.

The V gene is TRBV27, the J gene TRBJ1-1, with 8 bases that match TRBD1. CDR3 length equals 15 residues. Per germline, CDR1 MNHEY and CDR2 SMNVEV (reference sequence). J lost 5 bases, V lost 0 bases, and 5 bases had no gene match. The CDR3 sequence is CASSLSPGGRTEAFF. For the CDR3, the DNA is TGTGCCAGCAGTTTATCTCCAGGGGGCCGTACTGAAGCTTTCTTT.

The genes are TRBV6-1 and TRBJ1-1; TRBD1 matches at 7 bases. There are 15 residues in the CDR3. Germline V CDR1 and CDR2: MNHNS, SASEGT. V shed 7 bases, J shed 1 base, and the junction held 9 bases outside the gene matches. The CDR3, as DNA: TGTGCCAGCACAATACAGGGGTTGGGGAACACTGAAGCTTTCTTT. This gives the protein CASTIQGLGNTEAFF.

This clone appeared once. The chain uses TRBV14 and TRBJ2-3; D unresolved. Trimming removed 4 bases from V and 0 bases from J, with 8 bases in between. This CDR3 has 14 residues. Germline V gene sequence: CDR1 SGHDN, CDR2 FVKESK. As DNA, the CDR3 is TGTGCCAGCAGCCTCCGGGTTAGCACAGATACGCAGTATTTT. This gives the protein CASSLRVSTDTQYF.

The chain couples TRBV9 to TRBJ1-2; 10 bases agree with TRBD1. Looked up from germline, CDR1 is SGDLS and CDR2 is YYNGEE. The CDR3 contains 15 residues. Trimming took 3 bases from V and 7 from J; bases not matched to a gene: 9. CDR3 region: CASSGGQGLSGGYTF. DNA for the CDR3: TGTGCCAGCAGCGGGGGACAGGGGCTATCAGGTGGCTACACCTTC.

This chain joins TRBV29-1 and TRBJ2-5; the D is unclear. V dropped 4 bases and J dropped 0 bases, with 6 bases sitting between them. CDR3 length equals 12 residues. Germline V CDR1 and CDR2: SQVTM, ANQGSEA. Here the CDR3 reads CSVVPDQETQYF. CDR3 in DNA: TGCAGCGTTGTACCGGACCAAGAGACCCAGTACTTC.

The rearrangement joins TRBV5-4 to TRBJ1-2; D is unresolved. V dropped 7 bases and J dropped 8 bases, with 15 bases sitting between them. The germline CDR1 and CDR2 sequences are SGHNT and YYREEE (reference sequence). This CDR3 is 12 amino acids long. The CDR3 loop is CASGNGQRGYTF. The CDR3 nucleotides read TGTGCCAGCGGAAACGGCCAGCGCGGCTACACCTTC. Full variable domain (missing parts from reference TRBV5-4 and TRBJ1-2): ETGVTQSPTHLIKTRGQQVTLRCSSQSGHNTVSWYQQALGQGPQFIFQYYREEENGRGNFPPRFSGLQFPNYSSELNVNALELDDSALYLCASGNGQRGYTFGSGTRLTVV.

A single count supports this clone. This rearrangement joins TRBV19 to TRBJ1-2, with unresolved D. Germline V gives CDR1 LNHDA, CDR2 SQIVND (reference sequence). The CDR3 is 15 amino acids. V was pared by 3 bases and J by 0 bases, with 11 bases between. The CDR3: CASSIPSTPNYGYTF. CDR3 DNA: TGTGCCAGTAGTATTCCCTCGACACCTAACTATGGCTACACCTTC.

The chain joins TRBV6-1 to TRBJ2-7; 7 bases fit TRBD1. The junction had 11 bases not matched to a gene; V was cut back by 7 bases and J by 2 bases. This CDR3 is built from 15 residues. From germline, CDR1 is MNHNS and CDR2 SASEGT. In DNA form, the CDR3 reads TGTGCCAGCACCCCCCTAGGGACAGCAGCCTACGAGCAGTACTTC. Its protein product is CASTPLGTAAYEQYF.

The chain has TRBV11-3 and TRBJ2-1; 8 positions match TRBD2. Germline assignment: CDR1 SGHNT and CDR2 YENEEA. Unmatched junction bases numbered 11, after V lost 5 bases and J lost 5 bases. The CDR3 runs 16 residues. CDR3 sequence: CASSPGLAAKDNEQFF. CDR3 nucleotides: TGTGCCAGCAGCCCAGGACTAGCAGCAAAGGACAATGAGCAGTTCTTC. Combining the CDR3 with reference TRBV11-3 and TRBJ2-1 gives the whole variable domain EAGVVQSPRYKIIEKKQPVAFWCNPISGHNTLYWYLQNLGQGPELLIRYENEEAVDDSQLPKDRFSAERLKGVDSTLKIQPAELGDSAVYLCASSPGLAAKDNEQFFGPGTRLTVL.